What follows are 30 T cell receptor beta chains derived from one specimen sequenced in a study of T-cell memory formation after mild COVID-19 (dated by TCRdb to the early 2020s). To prepare the library, 5' RACE was applied. Sequencing was performed on an Illumina NovaSeq 6000. The public reads were run again by TCRdb, first through fastp at Q25 and then through MiXCR, and only productive beta chains were kept. Entries that share a CDR3 protein sequence are merged under the most common genes and DNA. Counted in this sample were around 150,000 distinct CDR3 sequences; roughly a third of them appeared once. 12% of the sample is taken by the ten largest. The material sequenced was PBMCs or a T cell subset sorted from them (not recorded which). These receptors were obtained from an adult woman who had mild COVID-19 (a few samples of this study predate the infection). The sample titles of this study are shuffled in the database, so cell type and time point are left out; the donor was told from shared clones.

This clonotype has only a few counts. This chain links TRBV20-1 with TRBJ2-7, with no clear D. Trimming pared 6 bases from V and 1 base from J, leaving 10 bases between. This CDR3 spans 12 amino acids. Germline loops: CDR1 DFQATT, CDR2 SNEGSKA (reference sequence). The chain's CDR3 is CSAPSQSYEQYF. DNA for the CDR3: TGCAGTGCCCCGTCCCAATCCTACGAGCAGTACTTC.

The chain is built from TRBV29-1 and TRBJ1-2; D not resolved. Trimming removed 7 bases at V and 5 bases at J, with 17 bases between. CDR1 and CDR2 from the germline V gene are SQVTM and ANQGSEA. The CDR3 is made up of 13 amino acids. The CDR3 region has the DNA TGCAGCGCATTTATGAGCCCCACTTATGGCTACACCTTC. It codes for CSAFMSPTYGYTF.

The sample holds a few counts of this clonotype. This chain connects TRBV7-9 to TRBJ1-1, with D possibly being TRBD1 (6 bases). This CDR3 contains 12 residues. Germline CDR1 SEHNR, CDR2 FQNEAQ (reference sequence). V was clipped by 7 bases and J by 4 bases, with 10 bases between them. CDR3: CASNWGPTEAFF. The CDR3, as DNA: TGTGCCAGCAACTGGGGGCCCACTGAAGCTTTCTTT.

This clonotype was counted a few times. The chain is built from TRBV12-3 or TRBV12-4 and TRBJ1-2, with D hard to call. Trimming left V 6 bases short and J 4 bases short, with 12 bases between. This CDR3 spans 13 amino acids. The CDR3 sequence is CASSEVLGYGYTF. DNA for the CDR3: TGTGCCAGCAGCGAGGTTCTCGGCTATGGCTACACCTTC.

This clonotype has at least ten counts. This chain joins TRBV18 and TRBJ2-1, with a tentative D call TRBD1 (6 bases). The CDR3 sequence is 13 residues long. Looked up from germline, CDR1 is KGHSH and CDR2 is LQKENI. Trimming took 3 bases from V and 7 from J, leaving 10 bases between them. CDR3: CASSPRQENEQFF. In DNA form, the CDR3 reads TGTGCCAGCTCACCGCGACAGGAAAATGAGCAGTTCTTC.

J is TRBJ2-5 and V is TRBV6-5; possible D gene TRBD2, 6 bases. The germline V and J ends were trimmed by 0 bases and 2 bases, with 19 bases remaining between them. The CDR3 length is 18 residues. Germline values: CDR1 MNHEY, CDR2 SVGAGI. DNA for the CDR3: TGTGCCAGCAGTTACTCTGGGACTCCCCTTCCAGGGCAAGAGACCCAGTACTTC. This codes for CASSYSGTPLPGQETQYF.

In this sample, this clonotype turned up a few times. The chain is built from TRBV20-1 and TRBJ2-7; D is possibly TRBD2 (5 bases). V lost 0 bases and J 2 bases, leaving 14 bases between the germline ends. The CDR3 extends over 15 amino acids. Germline loops: CDR1 DFQATT, CDR2 SNEGSKA (reference sequence). CDR3 nucleotide sequence: TGCAGTGCTAGAGACGAAGACTACCACCCCTACGAGCAGTACTTC. The encoded protein is CSARDEDYHPYEQYF.

The chain employs TRBV7-2 and TRBJ2-7, with 11 bases identical to TRBD1. Trimming removed 4 bases from V and 3 bases from J; junction bases left unmatched: 5. Germline CDR1 SGHTA, CDR2 FQGNSA. This CDR3 has 15 residues. This CDR3 reads CASSYRDRGNYEQYF. The CDR3 coding sequence is TGTGCCAGCAGCTACCGGGACAGGGGGAACTACGAGCAGTACTTC.

V gene TRBV6-5 combines with J gene TRBJ1-1; tentatively, D is TRBD1 (5 bases). CDR3 length equals 15 residues. Trimming took off 5 bases at V and 0 bases at J, with 13 bases between the two ends. In germline, CDR1 is MNHEY, CDR2 SVGAGI. The CDR3 protein is CASSVQGLMNTEAFF. The CDR3 DNA follows: TGTGCCAGCAGTGTCCAGGGACTCATGAACACTGAAGCTTTCTTT.

V gene TRBV25-1 combines with J gene TRBJ2-2; D is ambiguous. Deletions cut 3 bases from V and 3 bases from J, with 11 bases between. Germline CDR1 reads MGHDK; CDR2 reads SYGVNS. This CDR3 contains 15 residues. CDR3 residues: CASSESDRDTGELFF. CDR3 nucleotides: TGTGCCAGCAGTGAGTCGGACCGGGACACCGGGGAGCTGTTTTTT.

This clonotype was observed a few times. This chain connects TRBV5-1 to TRBJ2-3, with D perhaps assigned TRBD1 or TRBD2 (6 bases each). Germline V gene sequence: CDR1 SGHRS, CDR2 YFSETQ. The CDR3 totals 16 residues. Trimming removed 0 bases at V and 2 bases at J, with 13 bases between. The CDR3 bases are TGCGCCAGCAGCTTGGCCGGGGGACAAACCACAGATACGCAGTATTTT. Translating gives CASSLAGGQTTDTQYF.

The V gene is TRBV6-5, the J gene TRBJ2-3; 11 bases fit TRBD1. The CDR3 covers 15 residues. Germline loops: CDR1 MNHEY, CDR2 SVGAGI. V shed 5 bases, J shed 5 bases, and the junction held 6 bases outside the gene matches. The CDR3 here is CASSRGQGAGDTQYF. CDR3 DNA: TGTGCCAGCAGTCGAGGACAGGGGGCCGGAGATACGCAGTATTTT.

The rearrangement joins TRBV29-1 to TRBJ2-2; 9 positions agree with TRBD2. The germline gives CDR1 SQVTM, CDR2 ANQGSEA. The ends lost 7 bases at V and 1 base at J; junction bases unmatched: 7. The CDR3 runs 15 residues. The CDR3 DNA is TGCAGCGCCTTACTGCGGGGGGGGAACACCGGGGAGCTGTTTTTT. Residues: CSALLRGGNTGELFF.

The gene calls are TRBV23-1 and TRBJ2-7; TRBD1 is a possible D gene (6 bases). TRBV23-1 is filed as an ORF, its function uncertain. The V end lost 2 bases, the J end lost 5 bases, and 13 bases lay between the germline ends. This CDR3 spans 14 amino acids. CDR3 in amino acids: CASSQIPGDDEQYF. The CDR3 coding sequence is TGCGCCAGCAGTCAAATCCCAGGGGACGACGAGCAGTACTTC.

In its sample, this clonotype was seen a few times. This chain joins TRBV20-1 and TRBJ2-6, with TRBD1 matching over 8 bases. This CDR3 has 16 residues. Trimming at V came to 1 base and at J to 2 bases, leaving 4 bases not matched to a gene. Germline CDR1 reads DFQATT; CDR2 reads SNEGSKA (reference sequence). CDR3 in DNA: TGCAGTGCTAGAGGGACAGGGACCCCTGGGGCCAACGTCCTGACTTTC. Encoded protein: CSARGTGTPGANVLTF.

The chain employs TRBV2 and TRBJ2-3; TRBD2 agrees at 7 bases. J was trimmed by 2 bases and V by 2 bases; bases with no gene match: 7. This CDR3 has 16 residues. Germline values: CDR1 SNHLY, CDR2 FYNNEI. The CDR3 sequence is CASSELASGDTDTQYF. CDR3 coding DNA: TGTGCCAGCAGTGAATTGGCTAGCGGAGACACAGATACGCAGTATTTT.

In this sample, this clonotype turned up a few times. The V call is TRBV4-1, the J call TRBJ2-2, with 7 nucleotides matching TRBD1. Germline V lookup: CDR1 MGHRA, CDR2 YSYEKL. V shed 6 bases, J shed 4 bases, and the junction held 8 bases outside the gene matches. The CDR3 totals 15 residues. The CDR3 loop reads CASRLGGRGTGELFF. CDR3 sequence (DNA): TGCGCCAGCAGGCTAGGGGGCCGAGGCACCGGGGAGCTGTTTTTT.

This clonotype was detected once. V is TRBV7-9 and J is TRBJ2-6; D call uncertain. Per germline, CDR1 SEHNR and CDR2 FQNEAQ (reference sequence). Trimming cost V 1 base and J 0 bases, with 4 bases left between them. The CDR3 length is 15 residues. The chain's CDR3 is CASSLVSSGANVLTF. Written as DNA, the CDR3 is TGTGCCAGCAGCTTAGTAAGCTCTGGGGCCAACGTCCTGACTTTC.

This clonotype was seen only a few times. CDR3 loop: CASSGVAGGRYEQYF. The CDR3 DNA reads as TGTGCCAGCAGTGGGGTAGCGGGAGGGAGGTACGAGCAGTACTTC. The rearrangement uses TRBV2 and TRBJ2-7, with 11 bases fitting TRBD2. The CDR3 has 15 amino acids. Germline CDR1 SNHLY, CDR2 FYNNEI. The ends lost 4 bases at V and 4 bases at J; junction bases unmatched: 6.

This clonotype was seen a few times. The V gene is TRBV5-1, the J gene TRBJ2-1, with 10 bases fitting TRBD2. This CDR3 has 14 amino acids. Per the germline V gene, CDR1 is SGHRS and CDR2 is YFSETQ. The trim removed 2 bases at V and 5 bases at J, leaving 1 base unmatched. The CDR3 DNA reads as TGCGCCAGCAGCTTAGCGGGGGGGCACAATGAGCAGTTCTTC. Protein sequence: CASSLAGGHNEQFF. Using reference TRBV5-1 and TRBJ2-1 for the parts outside the CDR3, the full variable domain is KAGVTQTPRYLIKTRGQQVTLSCSPISGHRSVSWYQQTPGQGLQFLFEYFSETQRNKGNFPGRFSGRQFSNSRSEMNVSTLELGDSALYLCASSLAGGHNEQFFGPGTRLTVL.

The V and J genes are TRBV12-3 or TRBV12-4 and TRBJ2-3, with TRBD2 identical over 9 bases. The CDR3 sequence is 14 residues long. V lost 7 bases to trimming and J lost 4 bases; unmatched junction nucleotides: 6. The CDR3 is CASTSGERPDTQYF. The CDR3 DNA reads TGTGCCAGCACTAGCGGGGAGCGCCCAGATACGCAGTATTTT.

The table lists this clonotype with a few counts. The V gene is TRBV5-1, the J gene TRBJ2-1, with unresolved D. CDR3 length: 15 residues. The V and J ends lost 0 bases and 0 bases respectively, with 7 bases between them. In germline, CDR1 is SGHRS, CDR2 YFSETQ. The CDR3 region has the DNA TGCGCCAGCAGCTTGGTAGCAGACTCCTACAATGAGCAGTTCTTC. It codes for CASSLVADSYNEQFF.

This clonotype was picked up a small number of times. The CDR3 loop is CASSGRGVTDTQYF. The CDR3 bases are TGTGCCAGCAGCGGCCGTGGGGTTACAGATACGCAGTATTTT. The V call is TRBV7-2, the J call TRBJ2-3; D uncertain. Trimming removed 5 bases at V and 3 bases at J, with 12 bases between. CDR1 and CDR2 (germline): SGHTA, FQGNSA. The CDR3 contains 14 residues.

V gene TRBV11-2 combines with J gene TRBJ2-2; TRBD1 agrees at 7 bases. From germline, CDR1 is SGHAT and CDR2 FQNNGV. With 4 bases clipped from V and 8 bases from J, the junction kept 7 bases outside the gene matches. This CDR3 is 14 amino acids long. CDR3 nucleotides: TGTGCCAGCAGCTCCTCCACAGGGGTTGGGGAGCTGTTTTTT. Its translation is CASSSSTGVGELFF. Full variable domain (remainder filled in from reference TRBV11-2 and TRBJ2-2): EAGVAQSPRYKIIEKRQSVAFWCNPISGHATLYWYQQILGQGPKLLIQFQNNGVVDDSQLPKDRFSAERLKGVDSTLKIQPAKLEDSAVYLCASSSSTGVGELFFGEGSRLTVL.

The CDR3 is CASSLGHPAGHSGNTIYF. Written as DNA, the CDR3 is TGTGCCAGCAGCTTAGGCCACCCAGCAGGGCACTCTGGAAACACCATATATTTT. The chain carries TRBV7-9 and TRBJ1-3; TRBD1 is a possible D gene (5 bases). This CDR3 contains 18 residues. V lost 1 base and J 0 bases, leaving 16 bases between the germline ends. Germline V gives CDR1 SEHNR, CDR2 FQNEAQ (reference sequence).

The chain couples TRBV7-3 to TRBJ2-5; 11 bases are a match to TRBD2. CDR1 and CDR2 (germline): SGHTA, FQGTGA. V lost 2 bases and J lost 5; bases outside the gene matches: 10. The CDR3 length is 17 residues. The CDR3 DNA reads as TGTGCCAGCAGCTTAGGGTTAGCGGGAGGGTTCGTGGAGACCCAGTACTTC. It codes for CASSLGLAGGFVETQYF.

The chain is built from TRBV24-1 and TRBJ2-3; 8 bases match TRBD2. Germline V gene sequence: CDR1 KGHDR, CDR2 SFDVKD. The CDR3 consists of 14 residues. Unmatched junction bases numbered 5, after V lost 9 bases and J lost 1 base. CDR3 sequence (DNA): TGTGCCACCGGAGAGACTAGCGGCACAGATACGCAGTATTTT. This translates into CATGETSGTDTQYF.

The chain joins TRBV12-3 or TRBV12-4 to TRBJ1-5; a weak D match, TRBD1 (5 bases). The V end was cut by 5 bases, the J end by 4 bases, with 15 bases between. The CDR3 runs 15 residues. The CDR3 coding sequence is TGTGCCAGCAGTGCGCAGGGCAGTGTAAATCAGCCCCAGCATTTT. Its protein product is CASSAQGSVNQPQHF.

This clonotype was picked up a small number of times. The V gene is TRBV9, the J gene TRBJ1-2, with unresolved D. Deletions cut 0 bases from V and 3 bases from J, with 6 bases between. This CDR3 is built from 13 residues. Germline-derived CDR1 and CDR2 are SGDLS and YYNGEE. The CDR3 DNA sequence: TGTGCCAGCAGCGTAGACAGCTACTATGGCTACACCTTC. As protein: CASSVDSYYGYTF.

The V gene is TRBV7-2, the J gene TRBJ1-5, with a weak D call TRBD1 (5 bases). This CDR3 region has 15 residues. Trimming left V 2 bases short and J 7 bases short, with 15 bases between. The germline V gene encodes CDR1 SGHTA and CDR2 FQGNSA. This CDR3 reads CASSLLGQGMQPQHF. DNA for the CDR3: TGTGCCAGCAGCTTACTTGGGCAGGGTATGCAGCCCCAGCATTTT.